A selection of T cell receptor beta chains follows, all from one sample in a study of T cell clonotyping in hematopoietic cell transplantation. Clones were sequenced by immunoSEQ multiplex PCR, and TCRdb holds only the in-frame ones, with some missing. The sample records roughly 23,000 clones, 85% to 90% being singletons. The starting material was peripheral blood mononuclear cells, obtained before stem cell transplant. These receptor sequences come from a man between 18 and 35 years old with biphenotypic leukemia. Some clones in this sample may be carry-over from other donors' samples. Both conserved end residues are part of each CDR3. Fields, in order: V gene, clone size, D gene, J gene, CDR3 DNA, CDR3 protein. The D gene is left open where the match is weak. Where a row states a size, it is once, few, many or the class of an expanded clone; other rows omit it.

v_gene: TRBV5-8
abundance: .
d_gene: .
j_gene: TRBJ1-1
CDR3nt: TGTGCCAGCAGCACGGGACGTACTGAAGCTTTCTTT
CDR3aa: CASSTGRTEAFF

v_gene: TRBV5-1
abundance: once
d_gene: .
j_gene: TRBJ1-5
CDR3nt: TGCGCCAGCAGCTCGGGGACGGTCTATAGCAATCAGCCCCAGCATTTT
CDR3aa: CASSSGTVYSNQPQHF

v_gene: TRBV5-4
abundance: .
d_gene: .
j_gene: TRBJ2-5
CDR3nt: TGTGCCAGCAGCTTCTTATACCAAGAGACCCAGTACTTC
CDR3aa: CASSFLYQETQYF

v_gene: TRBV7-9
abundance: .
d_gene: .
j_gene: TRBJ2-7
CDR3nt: TGTGCCAGCAGCTCCGACTTGTACGAGCAGTACTTC
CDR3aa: CASSSDLYEQYF

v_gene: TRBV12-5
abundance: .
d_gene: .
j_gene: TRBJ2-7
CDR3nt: TGTGCTAGTTCCGTGGCCGGCTATGAGCAGTACTTC
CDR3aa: CASSVAGYEQYF

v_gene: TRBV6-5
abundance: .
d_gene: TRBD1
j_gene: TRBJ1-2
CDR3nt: TGTGCCAGCAGGGTCGGACAGGGGGCCTATGGCTACACCTTC
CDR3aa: CASRVGQGAYGYTF

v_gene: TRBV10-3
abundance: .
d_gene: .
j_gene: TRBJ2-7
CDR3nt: TGTGCCATCAGTGTGGGGGGTCTAGGCGAGCAGTACTTC
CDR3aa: CAISVGGLGEQYF

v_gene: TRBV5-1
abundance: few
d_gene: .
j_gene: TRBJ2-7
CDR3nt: TGCGCCAGCAGCCCTCCGGACAGCTACGAGCAGTACTTC
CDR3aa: CASSPPDSYEQYF

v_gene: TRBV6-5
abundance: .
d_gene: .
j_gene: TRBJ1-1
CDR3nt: TGTGCCAGCAGTTACGCGGTGAACACTGAAGCTTTCTTT
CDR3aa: CASSYAVNTEAFF

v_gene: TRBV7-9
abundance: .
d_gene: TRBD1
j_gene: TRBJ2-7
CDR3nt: TGTGCCAGCAGCTGGGCAGGGGGACGCTACGAGCAGTACTTC
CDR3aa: CASSWAGGRYEQYF

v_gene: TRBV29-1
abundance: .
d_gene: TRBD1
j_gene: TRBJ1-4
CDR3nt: TGCAGCGTTGAAGACGGGACAGGGAGAGAAAAACTGTTTTTT
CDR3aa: CSVEDGTGREKLFF

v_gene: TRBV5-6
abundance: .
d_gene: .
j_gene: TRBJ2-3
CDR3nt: TGTGCCAGCAGCCTGAGCGGGCTAGCAGATACGCAGTATTTT
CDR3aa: CASSLSGLADTQYF

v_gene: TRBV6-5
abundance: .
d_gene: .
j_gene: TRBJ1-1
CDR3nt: TGTGCCAGCAGTCCTGTTTCAGAGAACACTGAAGCTTTCTTT
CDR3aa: CASSPVSENTEAFF

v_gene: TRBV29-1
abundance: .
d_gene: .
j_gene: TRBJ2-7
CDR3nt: TGCAGCGTTGTGACAGGGAGGGACGAGCAGTACTTC
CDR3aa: CSVVTGRDEQYF

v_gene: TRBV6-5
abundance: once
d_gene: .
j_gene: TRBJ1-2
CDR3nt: TGTGCCAGCAGTTACTCGACGGGCTATGGCTACACCTTC
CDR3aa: CASSYSTGYGYTF

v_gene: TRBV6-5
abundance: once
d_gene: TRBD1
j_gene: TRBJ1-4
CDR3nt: TGTGCCAGCAGTTACCGGACAGGGCCTGGGGAAAAACTGTTTTTT
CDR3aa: CASSYRTGPGEKLFF

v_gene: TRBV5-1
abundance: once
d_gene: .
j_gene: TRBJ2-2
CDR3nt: TGCGCCAGCATTCAGGACAGCGCTATGAGCACCGGGGAGCTGTTTTTT
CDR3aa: CASIQDSAMSTGELFF

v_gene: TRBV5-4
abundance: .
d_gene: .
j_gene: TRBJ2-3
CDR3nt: TGTGCCAGCAGCTTGGGTCGCGATACGCAGTATTTT
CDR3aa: CASSLGRDTQYF

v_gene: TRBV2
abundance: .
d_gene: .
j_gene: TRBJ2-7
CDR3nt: TGTGCCAGCGAAGAAAAGGGAAGGGGTTACCACGAGCAGTACTTC
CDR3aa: CASEEKGRGYHEQYF

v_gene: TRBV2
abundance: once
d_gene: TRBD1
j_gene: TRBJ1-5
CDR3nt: TGTGCCAGCAGGAAGGACAGGGGTCCAAATCAGCCCCAGCATTTT
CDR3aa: CASRKDRGPNQPQHF

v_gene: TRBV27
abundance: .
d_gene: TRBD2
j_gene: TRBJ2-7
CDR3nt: TGTGCCAGCAGTTTAAAGTTCGGGACGGCCGGTCAAGCGGGGGATCGCTACGAGCAGTACTTC
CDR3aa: CASSLKFGTAGQAGDRYEQYF

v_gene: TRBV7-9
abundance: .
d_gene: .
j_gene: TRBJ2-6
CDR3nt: TGTGCCAGCACCATCTACGGGCGTTCGAGCTCTGGGGCCAACGTCCTGACTTTC
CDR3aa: CASTIYGRSSSGANVLTF

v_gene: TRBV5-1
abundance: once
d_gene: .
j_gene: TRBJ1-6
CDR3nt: TGCGCCAGCAGCTCCGCTCCCCCTGGTGGGAATTCACCCCTCCACTTT
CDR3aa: CASSSAPPGGNSPLHF

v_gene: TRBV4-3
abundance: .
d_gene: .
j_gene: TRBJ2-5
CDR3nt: TGCGCCAGCAGCCAAGATGTTCACAGGGAGCAAGAGACCCAGTACTTC
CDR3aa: CASSQDVHREQETQYF

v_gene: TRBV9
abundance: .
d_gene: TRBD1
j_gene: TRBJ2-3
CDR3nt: TGTGCCAGCAGCCGCGATTTACCACAGGGGGGAGGCACAGATACGCAGTATTTT
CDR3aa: CASSRDLPQGGGTDTQYF

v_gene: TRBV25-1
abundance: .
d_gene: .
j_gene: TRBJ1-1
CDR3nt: TGTGCCAGCAGCCACGAACGGGTCGCTGAAGCTTTCTTT
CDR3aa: CASSHERVAEAFF

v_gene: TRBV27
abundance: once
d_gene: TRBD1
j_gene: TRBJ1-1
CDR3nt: TGTGCCAGCAGTGTCAGGGGGCAGAACACTGAAGCTTTCTTT
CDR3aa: CASSVRGQNTEAFF

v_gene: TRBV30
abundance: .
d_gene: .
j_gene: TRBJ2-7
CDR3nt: TGTGCCTGGAAAAAGGATACCTACTACGAGCAGTACTTC
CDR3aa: CAWKKDTYYEQYF

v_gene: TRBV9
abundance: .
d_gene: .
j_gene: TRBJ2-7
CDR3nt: TGTGCCAGCAGCCCATCGGAGGGCCCTTACGAGCAGTACTTC
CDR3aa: CASSPSEGPYEQYF

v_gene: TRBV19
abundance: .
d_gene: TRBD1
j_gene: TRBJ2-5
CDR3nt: TGTGCCAGTAGTATAGATCGGACAGGGGGTAACAAGGAGACCCAGTACTTC
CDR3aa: CASSIDRTGGNKETQYF

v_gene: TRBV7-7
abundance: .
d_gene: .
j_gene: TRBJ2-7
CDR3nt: TGTGCTAGCAGCTTAGGGGCTTTTAACGAGCAGTACTTC
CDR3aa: CASSLGAFNEQYF

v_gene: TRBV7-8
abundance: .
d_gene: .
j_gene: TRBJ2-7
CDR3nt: TGTGCCAGCAGCCTACGGGACACTAGCTACGAGCAGTACTTC
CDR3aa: CASSLRDTSYEQYF

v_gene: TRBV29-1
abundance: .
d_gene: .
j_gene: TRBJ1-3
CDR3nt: TGCAGCGTTGTTGGACGGGGGACCTCTGGAAACACCATATATTTT
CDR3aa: CSVVGRGTSGNTIYF

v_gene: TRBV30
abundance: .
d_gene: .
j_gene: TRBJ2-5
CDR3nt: TGTGCCTGGACCGCCGGAGAGACCCAGTACTTC
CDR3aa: CAWTAGETQYF